The present T cell receptor beta chain was sequenced within a study of identical twins. TCRdb ran MiXCR on the 5' RACE reads and lists one entry per CDR3 protein. The sample shows 300,000 to 400,000 distinct CDR3 sequences, approximately 13% of them seen only once. This clonotype was detected a few times. Trimming left V 0 bases short and J 0 bases short, with 7 bases between. This CDR3 is 15 amino acids long. Germline V gene lookup returns CDR1 WSHSY and CDR2 SAAADI. This same sample was also taken into another study, of yellow fever vaccine responses in identical twins.

Sequencing used CD8+ T cells sorted from blood. The sequence was obtained from a woman younger than 30 in good health. The chain links TRBV10-2 to TRBJ2-3; a weak D match, TRBD2 (6 bases). CDR3 loop: CASSESSGSTDTQYF. In nucleotides, the CDR3 is TGCGCCAGCAGTGAGTCAAGCGGGAGCACAGATACGCAGTATTTT.